This is a list of T cell receptor beta chains from one sample in a study of blood T cell repertoires in COVID-19. Clones were read by immunoSEQ multiplex PCR, and TCRdb kept only the in-frame ones, dropping some. The sample includes more than 300,000 clones, roughly 89% of them seen just once. The sample consisted of PBMCs or T cells enriched from blood (not recorded which). The receptors originated from a woman in her 30s who had recovered from COVID-19. Each CDR3 is given without its conserved first and last residue.

TRBJ2-5 | 14 | TRBV4-1 | ASSQDFSRSRETQY
TRBJ2-1 | 14 | TRBV9 | ASSVEGTGGGDEQF
TRBJ1-2 | 11 | TRBV29-1 | SVERQSQYGYT
TRBJ2-7 | 11 | TRBV12-3/TRBV12-4 | ASSMGQDYEQY
TRBJ1-3 | 12 | TRBV5-5 | ASSPTGIGNTIY
TRBJ2-6 | 17 | TRBV6-2/TRBV6-3 | ASSYIGGAVVSGANVLT
TRBJ2-7 | 10 | TRBV12-3/TRBV12-4 | ASSLALGLEY
TRBJ2-7 | 11 | TRBV27 | ASSPGGAPEQY
TRBJ2-3 | 11 | TRBV9 | ASSQGGTDTQY
TRBJ1-4 | 13 | TRBV7-2 | ASSSKGQMNEKLF
TRBJ1-2 | 14 | TRBV6-5 | ASSYFRDRGRYGYT
TRBJ1-2 | 13 | TRBV28 | ASSPGFGGNYGYT
TRBJ2-5 | 14 | TRBV5-1 | ASSLGEGLGRETQY
TRBJ2-3 | 11 | TRBV19 | ASSSGASDTQY
TRBJ2-1 | 15 | TRBV19 | ASSTTHAGGGLNEQF
TRBJ2-2 | 13 | TRBV5-4 | ASSLMTSDTGELF
TRBJ1-2 | 13 | TRBV4-2 | ASSRGRTEDYGYT
TRBJ1-4 | 13 | TRBV18 | ASSPGGHGNEKLF
TRBJ1-2 | 11 | TRBV5-8 | ASSLYRNYGYT